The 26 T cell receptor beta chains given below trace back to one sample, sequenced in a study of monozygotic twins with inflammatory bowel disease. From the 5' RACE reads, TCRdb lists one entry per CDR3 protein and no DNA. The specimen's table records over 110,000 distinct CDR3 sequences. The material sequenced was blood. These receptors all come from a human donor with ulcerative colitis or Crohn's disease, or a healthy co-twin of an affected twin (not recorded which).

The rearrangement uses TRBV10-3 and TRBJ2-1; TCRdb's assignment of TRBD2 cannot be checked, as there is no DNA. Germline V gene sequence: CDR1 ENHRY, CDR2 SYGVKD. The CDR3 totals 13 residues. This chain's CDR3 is CAISGRSGDEQFF.

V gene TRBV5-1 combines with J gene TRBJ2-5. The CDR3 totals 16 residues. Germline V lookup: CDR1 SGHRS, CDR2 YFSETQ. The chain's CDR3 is CASSLGQVSLQETQYF.

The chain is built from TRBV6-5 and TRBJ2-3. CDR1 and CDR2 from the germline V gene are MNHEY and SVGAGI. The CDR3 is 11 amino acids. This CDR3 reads CASSWLDTQYF.

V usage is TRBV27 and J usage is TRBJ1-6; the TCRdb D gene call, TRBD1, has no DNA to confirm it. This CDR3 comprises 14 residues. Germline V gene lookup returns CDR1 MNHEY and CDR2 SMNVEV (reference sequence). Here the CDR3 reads CASSPRQVESPLHF.

The CDR3 loop reads CASSLVDHKPSSYEQYF. This chain uses TRBV5-1 with TRBJ2-7; lacking DNA, the TRBD2 call made by TCRdb goes unchecked. Germline loops: CDR1 SGHRS, CDR2 YFSETQ. The length of the CDR3 is 17 residues.

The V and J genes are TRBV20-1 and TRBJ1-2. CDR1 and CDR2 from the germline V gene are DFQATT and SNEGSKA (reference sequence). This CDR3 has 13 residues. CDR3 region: CSAQPATHYGYTF.

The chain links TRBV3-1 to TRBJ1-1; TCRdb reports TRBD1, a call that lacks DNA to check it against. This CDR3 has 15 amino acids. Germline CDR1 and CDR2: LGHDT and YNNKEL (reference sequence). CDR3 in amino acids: CASSPSGDRVSEAFF.

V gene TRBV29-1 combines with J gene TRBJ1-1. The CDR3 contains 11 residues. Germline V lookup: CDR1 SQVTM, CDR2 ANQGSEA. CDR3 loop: CSGCTGTEAFF.

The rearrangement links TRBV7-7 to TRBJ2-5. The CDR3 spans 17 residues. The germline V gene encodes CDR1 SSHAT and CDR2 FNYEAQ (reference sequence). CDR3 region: CASSLGFIGSKQETQYF.

CDR3 loop: CASSQGFQAQPQHF. The V gene is TRBV3-1, the J gene TRBJ1-5. The CDR3 length is 14 residues. The germline V gene has CDR1 LGHDT and CDR2 YNNKEL (reference sequence).

The CDR3 protein is CASSLGPDRYNEQFF. The gene calls are TRBV7-9 and TRBJ2-1. Germline CDR1 and CDR2: SEHNR and FQNEAQ (reference sequence). CDR3 length equals 15 residues.

CDR3 region: CASSVYRGQTLNSPLHF. V and J are TRBV5-4 and TRBJ1-6; TCRdb lists TRBD1, though no DNA is available to test this call. Germline loops: CDR1 SGHNT, CDR2 YYREEE (reference sequence). The CDR3 runs 17 residues.

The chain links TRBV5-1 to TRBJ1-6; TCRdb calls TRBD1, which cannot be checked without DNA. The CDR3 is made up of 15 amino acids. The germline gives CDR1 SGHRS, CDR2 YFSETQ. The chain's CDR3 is CASSLDPARGRPLHF.

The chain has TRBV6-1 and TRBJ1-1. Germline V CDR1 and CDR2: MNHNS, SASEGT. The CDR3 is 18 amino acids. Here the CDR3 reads CASRPLFRDSGLNTEAFF.

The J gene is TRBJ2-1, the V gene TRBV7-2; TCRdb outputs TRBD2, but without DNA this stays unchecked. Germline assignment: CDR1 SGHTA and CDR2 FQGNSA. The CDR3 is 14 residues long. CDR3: CASSLAGGDLEQFF.

The CDR3: CASSAGNPNTEAFF. The chain joins TRBV9 to TRBJ1-1. CDR3 size: 14 residues. CDR1 and CDR2 from the germline V gene are SGDLS and YYNGEE. The variable domain in full, completed from reference TRBV9 and TRBJ1-1, reads DSGVTQTPKHLITATGQRVTLRCSPRSGDLSVYWYQQSLDQGLQFLIQYYNGEERAKGNILERFSAQQFPDLHSELNLSSLELGDSALYFCASSAGNPNTEAFFGQGTRLTVV.

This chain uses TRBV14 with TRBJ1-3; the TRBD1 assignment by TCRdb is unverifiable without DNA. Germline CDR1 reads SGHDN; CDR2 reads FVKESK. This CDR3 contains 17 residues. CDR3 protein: CASSQGGTGYSGNTIYF.

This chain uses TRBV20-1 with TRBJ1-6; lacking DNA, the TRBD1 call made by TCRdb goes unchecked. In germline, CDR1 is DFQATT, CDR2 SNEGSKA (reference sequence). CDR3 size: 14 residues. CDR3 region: CSARAGGGNSPLHF.

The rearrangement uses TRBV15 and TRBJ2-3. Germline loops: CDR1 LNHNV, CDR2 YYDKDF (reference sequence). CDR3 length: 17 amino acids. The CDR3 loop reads CATSRDSLRGITDTQYF.

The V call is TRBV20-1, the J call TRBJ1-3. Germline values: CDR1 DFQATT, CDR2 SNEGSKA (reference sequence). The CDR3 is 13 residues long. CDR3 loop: CSAWKISGNTIYF.

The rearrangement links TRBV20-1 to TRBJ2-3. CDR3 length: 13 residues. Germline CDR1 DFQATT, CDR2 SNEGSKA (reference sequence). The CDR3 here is CSARDLSRDTQYF.

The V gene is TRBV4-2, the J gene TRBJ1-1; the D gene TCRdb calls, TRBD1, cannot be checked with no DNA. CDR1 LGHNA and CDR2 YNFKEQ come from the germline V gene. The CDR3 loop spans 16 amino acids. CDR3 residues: CASSQDHVRDNLEAFF.

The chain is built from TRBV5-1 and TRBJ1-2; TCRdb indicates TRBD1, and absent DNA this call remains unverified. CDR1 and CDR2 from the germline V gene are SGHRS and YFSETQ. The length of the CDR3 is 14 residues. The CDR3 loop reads CASSYGQGDYGYTF.

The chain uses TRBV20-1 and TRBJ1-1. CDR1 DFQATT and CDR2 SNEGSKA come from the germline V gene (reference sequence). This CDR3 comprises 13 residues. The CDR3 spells CSAREGFNTEAFF.

The CDR3 spells CSVDRGRDTEAFF. V gene TRBV29-1 combines with J gene TRBJ1-1; the D gene TCRdb calls, TRBD1, cannot be checked with no DNA. Germline values: CDR1 SQVTM, CDR2 ANQGSEA. The CDR3 spans 13 residues.

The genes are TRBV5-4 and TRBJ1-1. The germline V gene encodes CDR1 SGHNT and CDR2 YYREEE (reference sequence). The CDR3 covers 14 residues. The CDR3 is CASSLADMNTEAFF.